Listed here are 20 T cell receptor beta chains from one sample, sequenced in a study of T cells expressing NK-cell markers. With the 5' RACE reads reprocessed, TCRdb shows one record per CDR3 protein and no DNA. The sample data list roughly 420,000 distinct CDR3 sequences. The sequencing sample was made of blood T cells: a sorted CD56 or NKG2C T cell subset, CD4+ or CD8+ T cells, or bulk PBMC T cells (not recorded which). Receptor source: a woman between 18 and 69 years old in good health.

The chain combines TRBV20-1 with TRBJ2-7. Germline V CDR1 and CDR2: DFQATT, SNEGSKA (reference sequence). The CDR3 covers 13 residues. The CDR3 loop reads CSAWTSESYEQYF.

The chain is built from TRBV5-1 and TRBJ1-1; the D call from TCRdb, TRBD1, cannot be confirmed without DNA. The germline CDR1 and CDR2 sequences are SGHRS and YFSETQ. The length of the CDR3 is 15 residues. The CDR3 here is CASSPAAGTNTEAFF.

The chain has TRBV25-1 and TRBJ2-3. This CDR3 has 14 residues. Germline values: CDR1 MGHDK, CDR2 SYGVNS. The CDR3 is CASRTHDVADTQYF.

The CDR3: CASRGSRMVGGTPYF. The J gene is TRBJ2-7, the V gene TRBV7-9; no DNA is available, so the TRBD1 call from TCRdb remains unchecked. The CDR3 length is 15 residues. Germline V gene data show CDR1 as SEHNR and CDR2 as FQNEAQ (reference sequence).

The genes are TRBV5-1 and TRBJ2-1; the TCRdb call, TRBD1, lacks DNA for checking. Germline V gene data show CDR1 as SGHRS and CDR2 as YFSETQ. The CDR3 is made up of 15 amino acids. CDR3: CASPFSGNREGEQFF.

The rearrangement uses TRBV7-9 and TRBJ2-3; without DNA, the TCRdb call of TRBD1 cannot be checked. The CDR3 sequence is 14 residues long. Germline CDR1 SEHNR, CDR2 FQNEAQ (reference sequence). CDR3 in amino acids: CASSLRGQRDTQYF.

The CDR3 sequence is CASSLGQASYNEQFF. The V gene is TRBV7-9, the J gene TRBJ2-1; TCRdb's D call, TRBD1, is unchecked because there is no DNA. Germline values: CDR1 SEHNR, CDR2 FQNEAQ (reference sequence). The CDR3 covers 15 residues.

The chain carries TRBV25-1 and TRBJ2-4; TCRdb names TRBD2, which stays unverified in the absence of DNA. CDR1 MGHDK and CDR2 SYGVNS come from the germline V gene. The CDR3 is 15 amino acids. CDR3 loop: CASSDAGQAGNIQYF.

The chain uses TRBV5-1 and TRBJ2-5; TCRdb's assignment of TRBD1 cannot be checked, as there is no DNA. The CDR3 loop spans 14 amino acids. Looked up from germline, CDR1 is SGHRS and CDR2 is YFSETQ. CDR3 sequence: CASSYSGSRETQYF.

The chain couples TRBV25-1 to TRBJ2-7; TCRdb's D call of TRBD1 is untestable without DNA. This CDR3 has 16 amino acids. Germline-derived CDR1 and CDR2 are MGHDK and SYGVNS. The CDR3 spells CASSEPPGVPAYEQYF.

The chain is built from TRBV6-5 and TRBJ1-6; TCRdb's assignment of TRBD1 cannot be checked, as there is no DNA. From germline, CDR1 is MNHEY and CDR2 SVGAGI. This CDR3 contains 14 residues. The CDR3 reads CASSHRGGISPLHF.

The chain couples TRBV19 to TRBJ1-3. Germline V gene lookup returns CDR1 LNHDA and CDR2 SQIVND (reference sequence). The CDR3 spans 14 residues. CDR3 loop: CASSVGDSGNTIYF.

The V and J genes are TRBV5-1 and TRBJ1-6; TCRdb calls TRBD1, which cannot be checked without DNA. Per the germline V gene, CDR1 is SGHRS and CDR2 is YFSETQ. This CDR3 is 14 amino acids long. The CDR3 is CASRLGRDKSPLHF.

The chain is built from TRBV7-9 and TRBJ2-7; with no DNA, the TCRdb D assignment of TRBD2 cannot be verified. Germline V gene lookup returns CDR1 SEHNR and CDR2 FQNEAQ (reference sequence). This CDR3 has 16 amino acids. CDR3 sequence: CASSLGAGGGRAEQYF.

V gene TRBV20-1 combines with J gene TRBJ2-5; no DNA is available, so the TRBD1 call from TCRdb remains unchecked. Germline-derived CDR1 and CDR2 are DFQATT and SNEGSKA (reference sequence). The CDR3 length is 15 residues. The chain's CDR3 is CSARPPRGAGETQYF.

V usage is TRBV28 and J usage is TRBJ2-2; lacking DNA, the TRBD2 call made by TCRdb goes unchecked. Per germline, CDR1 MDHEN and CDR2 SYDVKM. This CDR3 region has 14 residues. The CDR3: CASRGTLNTGELFF.

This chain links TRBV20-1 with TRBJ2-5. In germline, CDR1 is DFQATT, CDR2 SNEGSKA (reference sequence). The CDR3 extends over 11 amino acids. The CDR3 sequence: CSASGTETQYF.

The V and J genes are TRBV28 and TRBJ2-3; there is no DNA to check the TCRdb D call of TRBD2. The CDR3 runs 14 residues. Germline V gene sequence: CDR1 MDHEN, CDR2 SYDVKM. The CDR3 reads CASTLSSGRGTQYF.

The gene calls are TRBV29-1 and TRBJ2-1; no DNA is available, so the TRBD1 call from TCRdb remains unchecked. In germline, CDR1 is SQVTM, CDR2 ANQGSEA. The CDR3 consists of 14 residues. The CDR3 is CSVVDRGLVNEQFF.

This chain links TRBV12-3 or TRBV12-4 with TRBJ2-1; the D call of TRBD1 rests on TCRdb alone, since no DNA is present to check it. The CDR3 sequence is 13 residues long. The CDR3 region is CASRERGEGEQFF.